This TCR beta chain was identified in a study of cytomegalovirus exposure and HLA in healthy donors. The V gene end was trimmed by 6 bases and the J gene end by 4 bases; junction bases not matched to a gene: 6. Germline V gene lookup returns CDR1 KGHSH and CDR2 LQKENI. The CDR3 consists of 15 residues. The study ran its PCR with 60 Vbeta and 13 Jbeta primers. The method was immunoSEQ multiplex PCR; TCRdb's version includes in-frame clones alone and lacks a portion of them. The sample shows hundreds of thousands of clones, 70% to 80% of them seen only once. The sample comprised PBMCs. This rearrangement joins TRBV18 to TRBJ1-4; TRBD1 aligns across 9 bases. This sequence originates from a man aged 40-49 years in good health and CMV-seronegative. The CDR3: CASSPTTGGNEKLFF. Written as DNA, the CDR3 is TGTGCCAGCTCCCCTACGACAGGGGGTAATGAAAAACTGTTTTTT.